Included here is one T cell receptor beta chain sequence, with context. This entry is derived from a study of control samples from healthy donors and cancer patients. TCRdb's table, derived via immunoSEQ multiplex PCR, lists solely in-frame clones and lacks some. The data contain fewer than 40,000 clones, approximately 94% of them singletons. V was shortened by 5 bases and J by 6 bases, with 14 bases between the two germline ends. Germline V gene lookup returns CDR1 SGHVS and CDR2 FQNEAQ. The CDR3 totals 13 residues. The sample comprised blood. The sequence was collected from a man aged 55-75 years in good health. The rearrangement uses TRBV7-8 and TRBJ2-7; possibly TRBD2 for D (5 bases). CDR3 amino acids: CASSILYSGEQYF. CDR3 nucleotide sequence: TGTGCCAGCAGCATCCTATACAGCGGCGAGCAGTACTTC.